This T cell receptor beta chain came from a study of post-analysis software for immune sequencing data. The library was made from cDNA and included unique molecular identifiers. Using its own MiXCR run on the PCR reads, TCRdb lists one record per CDR3 protein. The sample comprises approximately 400,000 distinct CDR3 sequences, approximately 33% of which are singletons, and roughly an eighth rests with the top ten. In its sample, this clonotype was seen a few times. The receptor was isolated from a girl aged 10 to 17 with multiple sclerosis. Sample: blood.

CDR3 sequence: CASSWGDRGYNEQFF. In nucleotides, the CDR3 is TGCGCCAGCAGCTGGGGGGACAGGGGATACAATGAGCAGTTCTTC. This chain links TRBV5-1 with TRBJ2-1; 10 bases are a match to TRBD1. This CDR3 contains 15 residues. V dropped 3 bases and J dropped 4; count of bases not matched to a gene: 4. Germline-derived CDR1 and CDR2 are SGHRS and YFSETQ. The whole variable domain, filled in from reference TRBV5-1 and TRBJ2-1, reads KAGVTQTPRYLIKTRGQQVTLSCSPISGHRSVSWYQQTPGQGLQFLFEYFSETQRNKGNFPGRFSGRQFSNSRSEMNVSTLELGDSALYLCASSWGDRGYNEQFFGPGTRLTVL.